The 25 T cell receptor beta chains reported below all come from one sample, sequenced in a study of blood T cell repertoires in COVID-19. Here immunoSEQ multiplex PCR was the method, and the copy in TCRdb shows in-frame clones only, minus some. The sample holds 450,000 or so clones; nearly 90% are singletons and the top ten take about 0.91%. Input material: peripheral blood. These receptors were taken from a man younger than 30 with COVID-19, enrolled during active disease.

The V and J genes are TRBV28 and TRBJ2-1, with 7 bases matching TRBD2. This CDR3 is built from 15 residues. Germline lookup yields CDR1 MDHEN and CDR2 SYDVKM. The junction had 8 bases not matched to a gene; V was cut back by 1 base and J by 8 bases. The CDR3, as DNA: TGTGCCAGCAGTTTATTCGCTAGCGGTTTAGATGAGCAGTTCTTC. Residues: CASSLFASGLDEQFF.

This chain joins TRBV2 and TRBJ1-6; D may be TRBD1 (5 bases). This CDR3 has 16 residues. Trimming took off 6 bases at V and 0 bases at J, with 12 bases between the two ends. Germline V gene lookup returns CDR1 SNHLY and CDR2 FYNNEI. The CDR3 reads CASSLGGDSYNSPLHF. The CDR3 DNA reads as TGTGCCAGCAGCCTGGGGGGGGACTCCTATAATTCACCCCTCCACTTT. Drawing the rest from reference TRBV2 and TRBJ1-6, the complete variable domain is EPEVTQTPSHQVTQMGQEVILRCVPISNHLYFYWYRQILGQKVEFLVSFYNNEISEKSEIFDDQFSVERPDGSNFTLKIRSTKLEDSAMYFCASSLGGDSYNSPLHFGNGTRLTVT.

This chain connects TRBV7-8 to TRBJ2-7; TRBD2 might be the D (5 bases). Per germline, CDR1 SGHVS and CDR2 FQNEAQ. The CDR3 covers 14 residues. The ends were cut back, 1 base at V and 3 bases at J, with 10 bases in the middle. Written as DNA, the CDR3 is TGTGCCAGCAGCTTAGAAAGGACTGACTACGAGCAGTACTTC. Amino acid sequence: CASSLERTDYEQYF.

V and J are TRBV3-1 (or the pseudogene TRBV3-2) and TRBJ1-1; 7 bases match TRBD1. J gave up 10 bases and V 0 bases, and 5 bases lay outside the gene matches. Germline V gene sequence: CDR1 LGHDT, CDR2 YNNKEL (reference sequence). This CDR3 contains 13 residues. CDR3 DNA sequence: TGTGCCAGCAGCCAAGAGGAGGGGGCCAGAGCTTTCTTT. Translated, it gives CASSQEEGARAFF.

The table lists this clone with a count of one. The DNA for the CDR3 is TGTGCCAGCAGCCCACTAGCGGGAGGGCCCGGTACGCAGTATTTT. This gives the protein CASSPLAGGPGTQYF. This rearrangement joins TRBV11-1 to TRBJ2-3; 13 bases align to TRBD2. Germline V gene sequence: CDR1 SGHAT, CDR2 FQDESV (reference sequence). The CDR3 spans 15 residues. V shed 5 bases and J 8 bases; nucleotides not matched to a gene: 7.

The chain carries TRBV30 and TRBJ2-5; TRBD2 agrees at 10 bases. The CDR3 has 14 amino acids. CDR1 is GTSNPN and CDR2 is SVGIG in the germline V gene (reference sequence). The trim removed 2 bases at V and 4 bases at J, leaving 4 bases unmatched. DNA of the CDR3: TGTGCCTGGAGTTCGGGACTAGCGATAGAGACCCAGTACTTC. Translating gives CAWSSGLAIETQYF.

The gene calls are TRBV11-2 and TRBJ1-2, with unresolved D. This CDR3 region has 14 residues. Trimming took 5 bases from V and 7 from J, leaving 17 bases between them. Looked up from germline, CDR1 is SGHAT and CDR2 is FQNNGV. Here the CDR3 reads CASSPDLRAGGYTF. CDR3 nucleotides: TGTGCCAGCAGCCCTGACCTGAGGGCAGGTGGCTACACCTTC.

The chain combines TRBV6-6 with TRBJ1-3; no clear D gene. This CDR3 contains 14 residues. Trimming pared 4 bases from V and 1 base from J, leaving 8 bases between. Germline V CDR1 and CDR2: MNHNY, SVGAGI (reference sequence). In nucleotides, the CDR3 is TGTGCCAGCAGTTCTCTGAGATCTGGAAACACCATATATTTT. Amino acid sequence: CASSSLRSGNTIYF.

This sequence joins TRBV7-6 and TRBJ2-2, with D perhaps matching TRBD2 (5 bases). The germline V gene has CDR1 SGHVS and CDR2 FNYEAQ. V gave up 0 bases and J gave up 4 bases, with 9 bases separating them. The CDR3 contains 15 residues. The chain's CDR3 is CASSLAGEGTGELFF. CDR3 DNA: TGTGCCAGCAGCTTAGCGGGAGAAGGCACCGGGGAGCTGTTTTTT. The whole variable domain, remainder taken from reference TRBV7-6 and TRBJ2-2, is GAGVSQSPRYKVTKRGQDVALRCDPISGHVSLYWYRQALGQGPEFLTYFNYEAQQDKSGLPNDRFSAERPEGSISTLTIQRTEQRDSAMYRCASSLAGEGTGELFFGEGSRLTVL.

The chain recombines TRBV4-1 with TRBJ2-2, with 7 positions matching TRBD2. CDR1 is MGHRA, CDR2 YSYEKL, per germline. The CDR3 extends over 16 amino acids. The V and J ends lost 3 bases and 1 base, in that order; junction bases with no gene match: 5. In DNA, the CDR3 is TGCGCCAGCAGCCAGAGGACTAGAAGGAACACCGGGGAGCTGTTTTTT. It yields the protein CASSQRTRRNTGELFF.

V and J are TRBV7-9 and TRBJ2-1; 7 nucleotides align to TRBD2. The V gene's germline CDR1 is SEHNR and CDR2 FQNEAQ (reference sequence). Trimming took 5 bases from V and 2 from J; bases not matched to a gene: 9. This CDR3 comprises 16 residues. The CDR3 here is CASSASSGETYNEQFF. The CDR3 DNA reads TGTGCCAGCAGCGCCTCCAGCGGGGAGACCTACAATGAGCAGTTCTTC. The full variable domain, its missing parts supplied by reference TRBV7-9 and TRBJ2-1, is DTGVSQNPRHKITKRGQNVTFRCDPISEHNRLYWYRQTLGQGPEFLTYFQNEAQLEKSRLLSDRFSAERPKGSFSTLEIQRTEQGDSAMYLCASSASSGETYNEQFFGPGTRLTVL.

This rearrangement joins TRBV10-3 to TRBJ2-5, with TRBD2 matching 11 bases. Losses at the gene ends were 6 bases for V and 5 bases for J; bases not matched to a gene: 8. Per the germline V gene, CDR1 is ENHRY and CDR2 is SYGVKD. There are 15 residues in the CDR3. CDR3 protein: CAISQTSGVDETQYF. CDR3 bases: TGTGCCATCAGCCAGACTAGCGGGGTTGATGAGACCCAGTACTTC.

The J gene is TRBJ2-1, the V gene TRBV7-2; 7 positions match TRBD2. V gave up 4 bases and J gave up 2 bases; unmatched junction bases: 14. The CDR3 sequence is 18 residues long. Germline V gene lookup returns CDR1 SGHTA and CDR2 FQGNSA. CDR3 sequence reads: CASSSTSTPTYAYNEQFF. The CDR3 DNA follows: TGTGCCAGCAGCTCGACTAGCACCCCGACTTATGCCTACAATGAGCAGTTCTTC.

The gene calls are TRBV3-1 (or the pseudogene TRBV3-2) and TRBJ1-1; no definite D call. V was clipped by 3 bases and J by 4 bases, with 21 bases between them. The CDR3 runs to 17 residues. In germline, CDR1 is LGHDT, CDR2 YNNKEL (reference sequence). The CDR3 reads CASSHGRLRVRGTEAFF. The CDR3 coding sequence is TGTGCCAGCAGCCATGGCAGGCTGCGGGTCCGGGGCACTGAAGCTTTCTTT.

This clone appeared a few times. The gene calls are TRBV11-2 and TRBJ1-5, with TRBD1 matching 8 bases. V was clipped by 5 bases and J by 4 bases; unmatched bases: 7. The CDR3 consists of 15 residues. Germline CDR1 SGHAT, CDR2 FQNNGV. In DNA, the CDR3 is TGTGCCAGCAGCCGAGGGACAGGTATGAATCAGCCCCAGCATTTT. It is translated as CASSRGTGMNQPQHF.

J is TRBJ1-5 and V is TRBV6-1; 8 bases align to TRBD1. CDR1 is MNHNS, CDR2 SASEGT, per germline. V gave up 6 bases and J gave up 1 base; unmatched junction bases: 5. The CDR3 contains 15 residues. The CDR3 loop reads CASRKDRASNQPQHF. The DNA of the CDR3 is TGTGCCAGCAGAAAGGACAGGGCCAGCAATCAGCCCCAGCATTTT.

The J gene is TRBJ1-1, the V gene TRBV15; TRBD1 might be the D (6 bases). V gave up 0 bases and J gave up 10 bases, with 18 bases separating them. The CDR3 loop spans 15 amino acids. Germline CDR1 and CDR2: LNHNV and YYDKDF (reference sequence). The CDR3 DNA is TGTGCCACCAGCAGAGATCAGGGGACATATATGGGAGCTTTCTTT. Its protein product is CATSRDQGTYMGAFF.

The chain links TRBV27 to TRBJ1-5; D is unclear. V shed 6 bases and J shed 4 bases, with 10 bases lying between them. The CDR3 is 13 amino acids. Germline CDR1 and CDR2: MNHEY and SMNVEV (reference sequence). The CDR3 is CASSQEVNQPQHF. CDR3 nucleotide sequence: TGTGCCAGCAGCCAGGAGGTAAATCAGCCCCAGCATTTT.

The chain carries TRBV28 and TRBJ1-4; 11 bases align to TRBD1. Germline V gene lookup returns CDR1 MDHEN and CDR2 SYDVKM. CDR3 length: 14 residues. J gave up 8 bases and V 5 bases, and 4 bases lay outside the gene matches. CDR3 coding DNA: TGTGCCAGCAGTAACCGGGACAGGGGGGAAAAACTGTTTTTT. Translating it yields CASSNRDRGEKLFF. The full variable domain, in which reference TRBV28 and TRBJ1-4 provide the parts outside the CDR3, is DVKVTQSSRYLVKRTGEKVFLECVQDMDHENMFWYRQDPGLGLRLIYFSYDVKMKEKGDIPEGYSVSREKKERFSLILESASTNQTSMYLCASSNRDRGEKLFFGSGTQLSVL.

The rearrangement links TRBV30 to TRBJ2-2, with TRBD1 identical over 8 bases. From germline, CDR1 is GTSNPN and CDR2 SVGIG (reference sequence). The J segment lost 7 bases and the V segment lost 4 bases, leaving 5 bases of the junction unmatched. There are 13 residues in the CDR3. The CDR3 region is CAWKQGVVGELFF. The CDR3 DNA sequence: TGTGCCTGGAAACAGGGGGTAGTCGGGGAGCTGTTTTTT.

This chain connects TRBV2 to TRBJ1-1; D possibly corresponds to TRBD1 (6 bases). This CDR3 has 11 residues. Per germline, CDR1 SNHLY and CDR2 FYNNEI. Trimming removed 4 bases at V and 8 bases at J, with 8 bases between. The CDR3 reads CASSVTGEAFF. CDR3 in DNA: TGTGCCAGCAGTGTGACAGGAGAAGCTTTCTTT.

This clone appeared a single time. The chain couples TRBV24-1 to TRBJ2-2; tentatively, D is TRBD1 (6 bases). The CDR3 consists of 16 residues. V lost 1 base and J lost 5, with 13 bases in between. Germline CDR1 and CDR2: KGHDR and SFDVKD. The CDR3, as DNA: TGTGCCACCAGTGATTTTCCCAGGGGCCATACCGGGGAGCTGTTTTTT. Its translation: CATSDFPRGHTGELFF.

The V gene is TRBV13, the J gene TRBJ1-4; a weak D match, TRBD1 (5 bases). V was pared by 0 bases and J by 2 bases, with 7 bases between. Germline V gene lookup returns CDR1 PRHDT and CDR2 FYEKMQ (reference sequence). The CDR3 covers 15 residues. The chain's CDR3 is CASSLGRVTNEKLFF. The CDR3 bases are TGTGCCAGCAGCTTAGGCAGGGTTACTAATGAAAAACTGTTTTTT.

V gene TRBV29-1 combines with J gene TRBJ1-2; 10 nucleotides match TRBD1. V was pared by 6 bases and J by 8 bases, with 12 bases of the junction left unmatched. The CDR3 extends over 14 amino acids. Per germline, CDR1 SQVTM and CDR2 ANQGSEA. CDR3 DNA: TGCAGCGTGGGACAGGGGTCCTCCTCTCGAGGCTACACCTTC. This encodes CSVGQGSSSRGYTF.

The rearrangement links TRBV19 to TRBJ1-2; 9 nucleotides agree with TRBD1. The CDR3 sequence is 15 residues long. The trim removed 2 bases at V and 4 bases at J, leaving 5 bases unmatched. The germline CDR1 and CDR2 sequences are LNHDA and SQIVND (reference sequence). CDR3 sequence reads: CASSIITGGTYGYTF. CDR3 coding DNA: TGTGCCAGTAGTATAATAACAGGGGGCACCTATGGCTACACCTTC.